This TCR beta chain was sequenced in a study of T cell clonotyping in hematopoietic cell transplantation. Study-level results: Pathologically expanded recipient clonotypes increased progressively from day 30 to day 180 as diversity fell. Without cell sorting, CD4 versus CD8 contributions remain unresolved. Higher Inverse Simpson Index values in graft donor and pretransplant recipient predicted broader posttransplant TCR diversity.

V lost 1 base to trimming and J lost 7 bases; unmatched junction nucleotides: 7. In germline, CDR1 is SGHRS, CDR2 YFSETQ. CDR3 size: 15 residues. To note about this clone: Its matching antigen is unknown.

TCRdb keeps only in-frame clones here, not all; method: immunoSEQ multiplex PCR. Of approximately 10,000 clones detected, approximately 45% appear once; the ten largest clones hold roughly 8.5%. Recipients were bled about 28 days pretransplant and at posttransplant days 30, 100, 180. The chain links TRBV5-1 to TRBJ2-7; 11 nucleotides agree with TRBD1. Source: PBMCs, taken 30 days after allogeneic stem cell transplant. The TCR originated in a male patient aged 45-59 years who had an allogeneic stem cell transplant from an unrelated donor, so the T cells may come from the graft donor. Some clones in this sample may be carry-over from other donors' samples. The CDR3 DNA is TGCGCCAGCAGCTTGCGCTCGGGGACAGGGGGTGAGCAGTACTTC. Residues: CASSLRSGTGGEQYF.